Each of the 26 T cell receptor beta chains below was sequenced from the same sample in a study of long-term antiretroviral therapy in people with HIV. Running of the v3.0 immunoSEQ assay took place at survey level. Sequencing was performed with immunoSEQ multiplex PCR; in TCRdb, only in-frame clones are kept and a portion is missing. The data show approximately 8,900 clones, around 77% seen once. This specimen consisted of unsorted PBMCs, obtained 0.4 years before starting antiretroviral therapy. These receptors came from a man aged 25-45 years with HIV.

This clone was counted only a few times. This chain joins TRBV11-3 and TRBJ2-7; a weak D match, TRBD2 (5 bases). Germline CDR1 and CDR2: SGHNT and YENEEA. Deletions cut 2 bases from V and 7 bases from J, with 15 bases between. This CDR3 comprises 14 residues. CDR3 coding DNA: TGTGCCAGCAGCTTAAATCCGGGATCGGGGGAGCAGTACTTC. Its protein is CASSLNPGSGEQYF.

The V and J genes are TRBV7-2 and TRBJ2-7; weak D call: TRBD2 (6 bases). Per the germline V gene, CDR1 is SGHTA and CDR2 is FQGNSA. This CDR3 is built from 16 residues. V lost 2 bases and J 0 bases, leaving 14 bases between the germline ends. This CDR3 reads CASSLMGRGSSYEQYF. The CDR3 DNA reads as TGTGCCAGCAGCTTAATGGGACGGGGGAGCTCCTACGAGCAGTACTTC.

V usage is TRBV6-1 and J usage is TRBJ2-1; perhaps TRBD2 as D (5 bases). V lost 4 bases, J lost 9 bases, and 13 bases lay in between. CDR3 length: 13 amino acids. CDR1 and CDR2 from the germline V gene are MNHNS and SASEGT. This CDR3 reads CASSGAAISEQFF. DNA of the CDR3: TGTGCCAGCAGTGGAGCGGCTATAAGTGAGCAGTTCTTC.

The J gene is TRBJ1-6, the V gene TRBV5-5; D is perhaps TRBD1 (5 bases). The germline CDR1 and CDR2 sequences are SGHKS and YYEKEE (reference sequence). The CDR3 has 14 amino acids. Trimming removed 4 bases from V and 5 bases from J, with 10 bases in between. Written as DNA, the CDR3 is TGTGCCAGCAGCGAGGGACGGCATAATTCACCCCTCCACTTT. Translating it yields CASSEGRHNSPLHF.

This clone occurred a few times. The chain has TRBV4-3 and TRBJ1-2; no definite D call. The V end was cut by 0 bases, the J end by 2 bases, with 10 bases between. Germline CDR1 and CDR2: LGHNA and YSLEER. The CDR3 contains 15 residues. This chain's CDR3 is CASSQDHGQNYGYTF. The CDR3 DNA follows: TGCGCCAGCAGCCAAGATCATGGGCAAAACTATGGCTACACCTTC.

The J gene is TRBJ2-7, the V gene TRBV25-1, with 12 nucleotides matching TRBD2. V trimming: 3 bases; J trimming: 5 bases; junction bases outside the gene matches: 11. The CDR3 totals 17 residues. Germline V gene data show CDR1 as MGHDK and CDR2 as SYGVNS. CDR3 in amino acids: CASSDGHRLAGADEQYF. In DNA, the CDR3 is TGTGCCAGCAGTGATGGGCACCGACTAGCGGGAGCGGACGAGCAGTACTTC.

The V gene is TRBV7-9, the J gene TRBJ2-5; 15 bases line up with TRBD2. This CDR3 spans 17 amino acids. Germline V lookup: CDR1 SEHNR, CDR2 FQNEAQ (reference sequence). The trim removed 7 bases at V and 1 base at J, leaving 7 bases unmatched. In DNA, the CDR3 is TGTGCCAGCAACCACCCGGGACTAGCGGGGGGCCAAGAGACCCAGTACTTC. Translating gives CASNHPGLAGGQETQYF.

This rearrangement joins TRBV9 to TRBJ1-4, with D possibly matching TRBD1 (6 bases). The CDR3 is made up of 15 amino acids. Germline-derived CDR1 and CDR2 are SGDLS and YYNGEE. The V gene lost 4 bases and the J gene lost 5 bases, with 15 bases spanning the gap. The CDR3 DNA is TGTGCCAGCAGCTTTCAAGGGGGGTTAAATGAAAAACTGTTTTTT. It encodes CASSFQGGLNEKLFF.

The chain couples TRBV28 to TRBJ1-3; 9 bases line up with TRBD1. V shed 5 bases, J shed 4 bases, and the junction held 3 bases outside the gene matches. Per the germline V gene, CDR1 is MDHEN and CDR2 is SYDVKM. There are 14 residues in the CDR3. The CDR3 DNA sequence: TGTGCCAGCAGTGGACAGGGGTTAGGAAACACCATATATTTT. Amino acid sequence: CASSGQGLGNTIYF.

The rearrangement links TRBV12-5 to TRBJ2-3; 7 nucleotides line up with TRBD2. Looked up from germline, CDR1 is LGHNT and CDR2 is FRNRAP. J was trimmed by 4 bases and V by 3 bases; bases with no gene match: 1. The CDR3 is 13 amino acids. The CDR3 protein is CASGFGGSDTQYF. The CDR3 DNA reads as TGTGCTAGTGGTTTCGGGGGGTCAGATACGCAGTATTTT.

The V call is TRBV11-2, the J call TRBJ2-7; the D is unclear. The CDR3 loop spans 16 amino acids. The germline V and J ends were trimmed by 5 bases and 2 bases, with 19 bases remaining between them. Germline assignment: CDR1 SGHAT and CDR2 FQNNGV. CDR3 region: CASSRYSGIGTYEQYF. CDR3 in DNA: TGTGCCAGCAGCCGATACAGTGGGATTGGCACCTACGAGCAGTACTTC. Full variable domain (rest looked up from reference TRBV11-2 and TRBJ2-7): EAGVAQSPRYKIIEKRQSVAFWCNPISGHATLYWYQQILGQGPKLLIQFQNNGVVDDSQLPKDRFSAERLKGVDSTLKIQPAKLEDSAVYLCASSRYSGIGTYEQYFGPGTRLTVT.

The chain employs TRBV6-4 and TRBJ1-4; the match to TRBD1 covers 10 bases. This CDR3 region has 15 residues. The V segment lost 4 bases and the J segment 5 bases; nucleotides outside the gene matches: 4. Germline V CDR1 and CDR2: MRHNA, SNTAGT. Written as DNA, the CDR3 is TGTGCCAGCAGTGCCGGGACAGGGGAAAATGAAAAACTGTTTTTT. This encodes CASSAGTGENEKLFF.

The chain employs TRBV19 and TRBJ1-1; D uncertain. The V gene lost 3 bases and the J gene lost 0 bases, with 17 bases spanning the gap. CDR3 size: 17 residues. CDR1 and CDR2 (germline): LNHDA, SQIVND (reference sequence). In DNA, the CDR3 is TGTGCCAGTAGTATGTTCGGGCAGATTACCATGAACACTGAAGCTTTCTTT. Protein product: CASSMFGQITMNTEAFF.

This clone has only a few counts. The chain combines TRBV5-1 with TRBJ2-7; possible D gene TRBD2, 6 bases. The CDR3 totals 15 residues. Germline V gene lookup returns CDR1 SGHRS and CDR2 YFSETQ. Between the trimmed V and J ends, which lost 4 bases and 0 bases, there was a span of 14 bases. The chain's CDR3 is CASSPTRTGSYEQYF. For the CDR3, the DNA is TGCGCCAGCAGCCCGACTAGGACGGGCTCCTACGAGCAGTACTTC.

This clone was recorded a few times. This rearrangement joins TRBV7-6 to TRBJ1-5, with a tentative D call TRBD1 (6 bases). This CDR3 is built from 13 residues. Germline V gene lookup returns CDR1 SGHVS and CDR2 FNYEAQ. V was pared by 4 bases and J by 2 bases, with 6 bases between. DNA for the CDR3: TGTGCCAGCAGCTCAGGGGGCAATCAGCCCCAGCATTTT. It is translated as CASSSGGNQPQHF.

The rearrangement joins TRBV11-2 to TRBJ1-6, with TRBD1 identical over 7 bases. The CDR3 is 14 residues long. Germline CDR1 SGHAT, CDR2 FQNNGV. V dropped 3 bases and J dropped 7; count of bases not matched to a gene: 3. CDR3: CASSFRQGNSPLHF. DNA for the CDR3: TGTGCCAGCAGCTTCCGACAGGGAAATTCACCCCTCCACTTT.

This clone showed up just once. V gene TRBV10-3 combines with J gene TRBJ2-7, with 7 bases that match TRBD2. In germline, CDR1 is ENHRY, CDR2 SYGVKD. This CDR3 is built from 13 residues. V dropped 10 bases and J dropped 1; count of bases not matched to a gene: 7. The CDR3 sequence: CATGGTGSYEQYF. The DNA of the CDR3 is TGTGCCACCGGGGGGACGGGGTCCTACGAGCAGTACTTC.

This rearrangement joins TRBV30 to TRBJ2-7; D call uncertain. V lost 4 bases and J 5 bases, leaving 21 bases between the germline ends. Per the germline V gene, CDR1 is GTSNPN and CDR2 is SVGIG (reference sequence). CDR3 length: 15 amino acids. The CDR3 nucleotides read TGTGCCTGGACGCCCCCGGTGATTGGTGCCCACGAGCAGTACTTC. Its protein product is CAWTPPVIGAHEQYF.

The V gene is TRBV27, the J gene TRBJ2-5, with TRBD2 matching over 9 bases. The V and J ends lost 5 bases and 5 bases, in that order; junction bases with no gene match: 6. The CDR3 contains 14 residues. The germline gives CDR1 MNHEY, CDR2 SMNVEV (reference sequence). The CDR3 nucleotides read TGTGCCAGCAGTCGCCTAGCGGGAAGGGAGACCCAGTACTTC. Amino acid sequence: CASSRLAGRETQYF.

V and J are TRBV21-1 and TRBJ2-1; whether TRBD2, the table's D call, matches the DNA was not checked. TRBV21-1 is described as a pseudogene. The CDR3 length is 11 residues. CDR3 nucleotide sequence: TGTGCCAGCAGCCCACTAAATGAGCAGTTCTTC. Translated, it gives CASSPLNEQFF.

The genes are TRBV28 and TRBJ1-6; 9 bases line up with TRBD1. The CDR3 totals 14 residues. The J segment lost 9 bases and the V segment lost 6 bases, leaving 6 bases of the junction unmatched. Germline CDR1 and CDR2: MDHEN and SYDVKM. This chain's CDR3 is CASRGTGSGSPLHF. CDR3 DNA sequence: TGTGCCAGCAGGGGGACAGGGAGTGGTTCACCCCTCCACTTT.

The CDR3 here is CASRQTSGGTNTGELFF. The CDR3, as DNA: TGTGCCAGCAGGCAGACTAGCGGGGGCACGAACACCGGGGAGCTGTTTTTT. This chain links TRBV25-1 with TRBJ2-2; 12 positions match TRBD2. CDR1 and CDR2 from the germline V gene are MGHDK and SYGVNS. CDR3 length equals 17 residues. The V gene end was trimmed by 6 bases and the J gene end by 0 bases; junction bases not matched to a gene: 5.

This clone was observed a handful of times. This chain uses TRBV27 with TRBJ2-5; a possible D gene is TRBD1 (6 bases). The CDR3 is 19 residues long. V lost 1 base and J 0 bases, leaving 21 bases between the germline ends. Germline values: CDR1 MNHEY, CDR2 SMNVEV (reference sequence). In nucleotides, the CDR3 is TGTGCCAGCAGTTTATATGGGACACAGGTTCTGGGGTACCAAGAGACCCAGTACTTC. It is translated as CASSLYGTQVLGYQETQYF.

The chain recombines TRBV7-9 with TRBJ1-4; TRBD1 agrees at 9 bases. The V gene end was trimmed by 6 bases and the J gene end by 3 bases; junction bases not matched to a gene: 5. Germline V lookup: CDR1 SEHNR, CDR2 FQNEAQ (reference sequence). The CDR3 is 15 residues long. The CDR3 DNA follows: TGTGCCAGCAGTCCCGACAGGGGGTCTAATGAAAAACTGTTTTTT. This gives the protein CASSPDRGSNEKLFF.

This sequence joins TRBV5-1 and TRBJ2-7; D unclear. The V and J ends lost 3 bases and 4 bases respectively, with 11 bases between them. The germline CDR1 and CDR2 sequences are SGHRS and YFSETQ. CDR3 length: 13 amino acids. The CDR3 nucleotides are TGCGCCAGCAGCTCCCCTACGGAATACGAGCAGTACTTC. Its protein is CASSSPTEYEQYF.

The chain employs TRBV2 and TRBJ1-4; 7 bases are a match to TRBD1. The germline V gene has CDR1 SNHLY and CDR2 FYNNEI. With 5 bases clipped from V and 8 bases from J, the junction kept 14 bases outside the gene matches. This CDR3 spans 16 amino acids. Here the CDR3 DNA reads TGTGCCAGCAGTTCCTCCCCCGGGACAGTAAGAGAAAAACTGTTTTTT. Its protein product is CASSSSPGTVREKLFF.